This passage covers 18 T cell receptor beta chains from one sample sequenced in a study of blood T cell repertoires in COVID-19. Data came from immunoSEQ multiplex PCR; TCRdb stores just in-frame clones and leaves some out. Among around 20,000 clones listed, roughly 90% were seen once. The specimen was peripheral blood. These receptors were obtained from a human donor in a cohort sampled during active COVID-19. The donor label of this sample is uncertain.

The CDR3 region is CASSLSGLAGGEQFF. In DNA form, the CDR3 reads TGTGCCAGCAGCTTAAGCGGTCTAGCGGGAGGTGAGCAGTTCTTC. This chain links TRBV11-2 with TRBJ2-1; TRBD2 matches 11 bases. The ends lost 2 bases at V and 9 bases at J; junction bases unmatched: 6. There are 15 residues in the CDR3. Germline values: CDR1 SGHAT, CDR2 FQNNGV.

V is TRBV18 and J is TRBJ2-3; TRBD1 is a possible D gene (6 bases). The V end was cut by 4 bases, the J end by 2 bases, with 7 bases between. Germline V gene lookup returns CDR1 KGHSH and CDR2 LQKENI. This CDR3 spans 13 amino acids. The CDR3 loop reads CASSRDNTDTQYF. The CDR3 DNA sequence: TGTGCCAGCTCACGGGACAACACAGATACGCAGTATTTT.

This clone was seen more than once but under ten times. The chain employs TRBV6-5 and TRBJ2-2; possible D gene TRBD2, 7 bases. Trimming stripped 7 bases from V and 4 bases from J, with 16 bases between. The CDR3 consists of 15 residues. Germline V lookup: CDR1 MNHEY, CDR2 SVGAGI. The CDR3 spells CASTQGRGLTGELFF. In DNA, the CDR3 is TGTGCCAGCACTCAGGGGAGGGGTCTCACCGGGGAGCTGTTTTTT.

The gene calls are TRBV18 and TRBJ2-7; 8 bases fit TRBD1. CDR3 length: 14 residues. J lost 6 bases, V lost 2 bases, and 6 bases had no gene match. The germline V gene has CDR1 KGHSH and CDR2 LQKENI. CDR3: CASSPGTGRSEQYF. CDR3 DNA sequence: TGTGCCAGCTCACCAGGGACAGGCAGGAGCGAGCAGTACTTC. The full variable domain, rest sourced from reference TRBV18 and TRBJ2-7, is NAGVMQNPRHLVRRRGQEARLRCSPMKGHSHVYWYRQLPEEGLKFMVYLQKENIIDESGMPKERFSAEFPKEGPSILRIQQVVRGDSAAYFCASSPGTGRSEQYFGPGTRLTVT.

The V and J genes are TRBV11-2 and TRBJ2-7; maybe TRBD2 (6 bases). The CDR3 runs to 14 residues. Trimming shortened V by 5 bases and J by 2 bases, and 13 bases separated the two germline ends. Germline V gene lookup returns CDR1 SGHAT and CDR2 FQNNGV. The chain's CDR3 is CASSLLEGPYEQYF. CDR3 coding DNA: TGTGCCAGCAGCCTCCTGGAGGGGCCCTACGAGCAGTACTTC.

In this sample, this clone turned up once. This rearrangement joins TRBV5-4 to TRBJ2-5, with D possibly matching TRBD2 (6 bases). Deletions cut 4 bases from V and 4 bases from J, with 17 bases between. The germline V gene has CDR1 SGHNT and CDR2 YYREEE (reference sequence). The CDR3 has 15 amino acids. CDR3 sequence: CASSPGDGGGETQYF. CDR3 nucleotides: TGTGCCAGCAGCCCCGGCGATGGGGGAGGAGAGACCCAGTACTTC.

In regard to this clone: Other DNA variants within this sample encode the same CDR3. The chain uses TRBV5-1 and TRBJ1-3; perhaps TRBD1 as D (6 bases). CDR3 size: 16 residues. Germline values: CDR1 SGHRS, CDR2 YFSETQ. Trimming took 0 bases from V and 4 from J, leaving 14 bases between them. The DNA of the CDR3 is TGCGCCAGCAGCTTGGAAGCAGGGGCGTCAGGAAACACCATATATTTT. Encoded protein: CASSLEAGASGNTIYF.

The chain carries TRBV2 and TRBJ2-3, with 9 positions matching TRBD1. This CDR3 is 14 amino acids long. J gave up 1 base and V 6 bases, and 2 bases lay outside the gene matches. CDR1 is SNHLY, CDR2 FYNNEI, per germline. The CDR3 DNA follows: TGTGCCAGCAGGCGACAGGGGGGCACAGATACGCAGTATTTT. Translating gives CASRRQGGTDTQYF.

This CDR3 reads CASSPGTSGRSSYEQYF. CDR3 coding DNA: TGTGCCAGCAGCCCCGGGACTAGCGGGAGGAGCTCCTACGAGCAGTACTTC. This rearrangement joins TRBV4-2 to TRBJ2-7; 15 bases map to TRBD2. This CDR3 region has 17 residues. Per germline, CDR1 LGHNA and CDR2 YNFKEQ. V dropped 4 bases and J dropped 0; count of bases not matched to a gene: 4.

The chain combines TRBV15 with TRBJ1-2; D is undetermined. The CDR3 spans 14 residues. CDR1 and CDR2 (germline): LNHNV, YYDKDF (reference sequence). The V and J ends lost 2 bases and 8 bases respectively, with 15 bases between them. The CDR3 protein is CATSRSGILGGYTF. DNA for the CDR3: TGTGCCACCAGCAGATCGGGGATTCTGGGGGGCTACACCTTC. Using reference TRBV15 and TRBJ1-2 for the parts outside the CDR3, the full variable domain is DAMVIQNPRYQVTQFGKPVTLSCSQTLNHNVMYWYQQKSSQAPKLLFHYYDKDFNNEADTPDNFQSRRPNTSFCFLDIRSPGLGDTAMYLCATSRSGILGGYTFGSGTRLTVV.

The chain joins TRBV7-2 to TRBJ2-7; maybe TRBD2 (6 bases). The germline V gene has CDR1 SGHTA and CDR2 FQGNSA. The germline V and J ends were trimmed by 0 bases and 5 bases, with 20 bases remaining between them. This CDR3 comprises 17 residues. The CDR3 loop reads CASSLARGGPLRDEQYF. The CDR3, as DNA: TGTGCCAGCAGCTTAGCGCGGGGCGGACCGCTAAGGGACGAGCAGTACTTC.

This chain links TRBV25-1 with TRBJ2-3; the match to TRBD1 covers 8 bases. Germline trimming cut 4 bases from V and 1 base from J; bases unmatched to any gene: 7. Germline CDR1 is MGHDK and CDR2 is SYGVNS. This CDR3 has 16 amino acids. CDR3 sequence reads: CASSGYRGTGTDTQYF. The CDR3 nucleotides read TGTGCCAGCAGTGGCTACAGGGGGACTGGCACAGATACGCAGTATTTT.

The genes are TRBV6-5 and TRBJ1-1; weak D call: TRBD1 (5 bases). CDR1 is MNHEY, CDR2 SVGAGI, per germline. V was clipped by 7 bases and J by 4 bases, with 13 bases between them. The CDR3 runs 13 residues. The CDR3 sequence: CASTTSGFTEAFF. The DNA for the CDR3 is TGTGCCAGCACTACCTCAGGGTTCACTGAAGCTTTCTTT.

In this sample, this clone turned up a few times. The chain combines TRBV5-1 with TRBJ2-1, with 8 bases that match TRBD2. CDR1 is SGHRS and CDR2 is YFSETQ in the germline V gene. With V trimmed by 1 base and J by 7 bases, 10 bases remained unmatched. CDR3 length: 16 residues. In DNA form, the CDR3 reads TGCGCCAGCAGCTTGAACGAAGCGGGAGTAGGGAATGAGCAGTTCTTC. Its translation: CASSLNEAGVGNEQFF.

V and J are TRBV18 and TRBJ1-1; D gene ambiguous. V shed 2 bases and J shed 0 bases, with 16 bases lying between them. This CDR3 comprises 17 residues. CDR1 KGHSH and CDR2 LQKENI come from the germline V gene. CDR3 sequence reads: CASSPFGKNPMNTEAFF. The DNA of the CDR3 is TGTGCCAGCTCACCATTCGGGAAGAACCCTATGAACACTGAAGCTTTCTTT.

The chain recombines TRBV18 with TRBJ2-3; 11 nucleotides match TRBD1. The trim removed 5 bases at V and 0 bases at J, leaving 10 bases unmatched. The CDR3 runs to 18 residues. Germline V gives CDR1 KGHSH, CDR2 LQKENI. The CDR3 bases are TGTGCCAGCTCATCAACCGGGACAGGGGGTACTAGCACAGATACGCAGTATTTT. It encodes CASSSTGTGGTSTDTQYF.

V usage is TRBV9 and J usage is TRBJ2-1, with TRBD1 matching over 8 bases. After removal of 4 bases from V and 10 bases from J, the junction contained 16 bases not matched to a gene. The length of the CDR3 is 16 residues. The germline V gene has CDR1 SGDLS and CDR2 YYNGEE. CDR3 loop: CASSPDLFRQGPEQFF. Written as DNA, the CDR3 is TGTGCCAGCAGCCCCGATTTGTTCCGACAGGGGCCCGAGCAGTTCTTC.

The chain uses TRBV28 and TRBJ1-1, with a weak D call TRBD1 (6 bases). This CDR3 region has 15 residues. Germline values: CDR1 MDHEN, CDR2 SYDVKM. Trimming stripped 2 bases from V and 0 bases from J, with 10 bases between. The CDR3 loop is CASSLIGQMNTEAFF. CDR3 sequence (DNA): TGTGCCAGCAGTTTAATTGGACAGATGAACACTGAAGCTTTCTTT.